These 17 T cell receptor beta chains were sequenced from one sample in a study of T cell responses to AZD1222 COVID-19 vaccine (dated by TCRdb to about 2021). In light of the paper, this sample's time point label describes: baseline before first vaccination. Libraries were made using the immunoSEQ multiplex PCR assay. Here the immuneACCESS table is served through TCRdb, limited to in-frame sequences with V and J called. Missing clones are a known gap in these copies; in checked studies unresolved V genes cover under half, and the rest lacks a known reason. Recorded for this sample are 120,000 to 150,000 clones; 90% of them occurred a single time. The ten largest clones take up 3.4% of the sample. The specimen comprised peripheral blood, sampled on day 0 of AZD1222 vaccination. These receptors all stem from an adult in good health.

The chain joins TRBV6-2 or TRBV6-3 to TRBJ1-1; maybe TRBD1 (6 bases). The CDR3 sequence is 17 residues long. Trimming removed 2 bases from V and 2 bases from J, with 18 bases in between. CDR1 MNHEY and CDR2 SVGEGT come from the germline V gene. The CDR3 here is CASSYNWIRGANTEAFF. The CDR3 DNA follows: TGTGCCAGCAGTTACAATTGGATTCGGGGGGCAAACACTGAAGCTTTCTTT.

This rearrangement joins TRBV27 to TRBJ2-7; the D gene is possibly TRBD1 (6 bases). The V gene lost 5 bases and the J gene lost 4 bases, with 9 bases spanning the gap. The germline CDR1 and CDR2 sequences are MNHEY and SMNVEV (reference sequence). The CDR3 has 12 residues. The CDR3 sequence: CASSGRGYEQYF. Written as DNA, the CDR3 is TGTGCCAGCAGTGGCAGGGGTTACGAGCAGTACTTC.

The chain combines TRBV19 with TRBJ2-3; TRBD1 agrees at 8 bases. This CDR3 comprises 13 residues. The germline CDR1 and CDR2 sequences are LNHDA and SQIVND (reference sequence). J was trimmed by 4 bases and V by 4 bases; bases with no gene match: 1. CDR3 bases: TGTGCCAGTAGTACAGGGGGCGCAGATACGCAGTATTTT. Amino acid sequence: CASSTGGADTQYF.

The chain is built from TRBV2 and TRBJ2-1, with a weak D call TRBD2 (6 bases). The ends were cut back, 5 bases at V and 4 bases at J, with 9 bases in the middle. Germline V gene lookup returns CDR1 SNHLY and CDR2 FYNNEI. The CDR3 covers 13 residues. CDR3 region: CASSSTRYNEQFF. The CDR3 DNA sequence: TGTGCCAGCAGTTCGACTAGATACAATGAGCAGTTCTTC.

The gene calls are TRBV7-2 and TRBJ1-1; D is ambiguous. Germline V gene data show CDR1 as SGHTA and CDR2 as FQGNSA. The V end was cut by 4 bases, the J end by 0 bases, with 6 bases between. CDR3 length: 13 residues. The CDR3 bases are TGTGCCAGCAGCTCAGGTATGAACACTGAAGCTTTCTTT. Its translation is CASSSGMNTEAFF.

The chain recombines TRBV7-9 with TRBJ2-7; D gene uncertain. Trimming left V 2 bases short and J 3 bases short, with 8 bases between. Per germline, CDR1 SEHNR and CDR2 FQNEAQ (reference sequence). CDR3 length: 13 amino acids. The DNA for the CDR3 is TGTGCCAGCAGCTTAAAATCGGGCTACGAGCAGTACTTC. This sequence encodes CASSLKSGYEQYF.

The rearrangement uses TRBV6-5 and TRBJ2-5; a possible D gene is TRBD1 (6 bases). The germline CDR1 and CDR2 sequences are MNHEY and SVGAGI. Deletions cut 4 bases from V and 2 bases from J, with 11 bases between. CDR3 length: 14 amino acids. The CDR3, as DNA: TGTGCCAGCAGTTTCCTGCAGGGGCAAGAGACCCAGTACTTC. Amino acid sequence: CASSFLQGQETQYF.

A word on this clone: The junction departs from germline at one end; a sequencing error may be responsible. The chain is built from TRBV7-7 and TRBJ1-5; TRBD1 might be the D (5 bases). The germline V gene has CDR1 SSHAT and CDR2 FNYEAQ (reference sequence). The CDR3 has 17 amino acids. In DNA, the CDR3 is TGTGCTAGCAGCTTAGAGGGGATGGCCATGCTTAATTGTGCACAGCATTTT. Residues: CASSLEGMAMLNCAQHF.

CDR3 sequence reads: CASSQEPHGGYGNTIYF. Written as DNA, the CDR3 is TGCGCCAGCAGCCAAGAGCCCCACGGGGGCTATGGAAACACCATATATTTT. The genes are TRBV4-1 and TRBJ1-3; D is possibly TRBD1 (6 bases). The germline V gene encodes CDR1 MGHRA and CDR2 YSYEKL. Trimming shortened V by 0 bases and J by 3 bases, and 15 bases separated the two germline ends. The length of the CDR3 is 17 residues.

The chain carries TRBV7-2 and TRBJ1-4; TRBD1 matches at 10 bases. CDR1 is SGHTA, CDR2 FQGNSA, per germline. V shed 5 bases, J shed 8 bases, and the junction held 8 bases outside the gene matches. The CDR3 is 15 amino acids. CDR3 in amino acids: CASSADRDRGEKLFF. The CDR3 coding sequence is TGTGCCAGCAGCGCCGACCGGGACAGGGGAGAAAAACTGTTTTTT.

This rearrangement joins TRBV12-3 or TRBV12-4 to TRBJ1-2; 7 positions match TRBD1. Germline trimming cut 7 bases from V and 6 bases from J; bases unmatched to any gene: 8. This CDR3 has 13 amino acids. The CDR3 reads CASTVTGSNGYTF. CDR3 nucleotides: TGTGCCAGCACAGTGACAGGGTCGAATGGCTACACCTTC.

This chain uses TRBV27 with TRBJ2-1; D not resolved. CDR3 size: 15 residues. CDR1 MNHEY and CDR2 SMNVEV come from the germline V gene (reference sequence). Trimming left V 7 bases short and J 0 bases short, with 13 bases between. The CDR3 coding sequence is TGTGCCAGCAAAAACACCGAGAGCTCCTACAATGAGCAGTTCTTC. Translating it yields CASKNTESSYNEQFF.

This chain connects TRBV7-6 to TRBJ2-7; TRBD2 is a possible D gene (6 bases). Germline CDR1 and CDR2: SGHVS and FNYEAQ. V gave up 2 bases and J gave up 2 bases, with 22 bases separating them. The CDR3 runs 18 residues. The CDR3 sequence: CASSLSSAGGSQTYEQYF. The CDR3 DNA follows: TGTGCCAGCAGCTTAAGTAGCGCCGGGGGTTCACAGACCTACGAGCAGTACTTC.

The chain joins TRBV6-4 to TRBJ2-2; the D gene is possibly TRBD2 (5 bases). Looked up from germline, CDR1 is MRHNA and CDR2 is SNTAGT. The V and J ends lost 4 bases and 5 bases respectively, with 14 bases between them. CDR3 length: 15 amino acids. As DNA, the CDR3 is TGTGCCAGCAGTGCCGGGATTACGTCGACCGGGGAGCTGTTTTTT. It yields the protein CASSAGITSTGELFF.

The gene calls are TRBV20-1 and TRBJ2-1; D not certain. With 3 bases removed from V and 7 bases from J, the gap between germline ends came to 7 bases. The CDR3 consists of 11 residues. Germline loops: CDR1 DFQATT, CDR2 SNEGSKA (reference sequence). This CDR3 reads CSASHLNEQFF. CDR3 in DNA: TGCAGTGCTAGCCATTTGAATGAGCAGTTCTTC.

The chain carries TRBV12-3 or TRBV12-4 and TRBJ1-1; unclear D gene. The ends were cut back, 3 bases at V and 11 bases at J, with 13 bases in the middle. The CDR3 is made up of 12 amino acids. The CDR3 loop is CASSFPGAAAFF. The CDR3 DNA sequence: TGTGCCAGCAGTTTCCCGGGAGCCGCCGCTTTCTTT.

J is TRBJ1-5 and V is TRBV21-1. TRBV21-1 is termed a pseudogene. The CDR3 has 13 amino acids. CDR3 coding DNA: TGTGCCAGCAAATTCCGGGGGAATCAGCCCCAGCATTTT. Translation: CASKFRGNQPQHF.